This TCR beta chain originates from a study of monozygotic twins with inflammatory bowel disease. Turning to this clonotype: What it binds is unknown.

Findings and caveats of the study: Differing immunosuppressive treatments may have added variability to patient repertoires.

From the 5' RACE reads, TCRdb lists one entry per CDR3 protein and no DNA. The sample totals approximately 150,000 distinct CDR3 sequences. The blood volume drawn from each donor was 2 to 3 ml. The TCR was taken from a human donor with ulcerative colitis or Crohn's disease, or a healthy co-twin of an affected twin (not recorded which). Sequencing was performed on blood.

This CDR3 is CASSPSRGYEQYF. V usage is TRBV7-2 and J usage is TRBJ2-7; the TCRdb call, TRBD2, lacks DNA for checking. The CDR3 has 13 amino acids. The germline V gene has CDR1 SGHTA and CDR2 FQGNSA.